This TCR beta chain was obtained from a study of regulatory T cells in long-lasting Graves disease. On the study more broadly: It was over 5 years of antithyroid drugs, with positive TSH receptor antibodies, that meant persistent Graves' disease.

This clonotype came up a few times. Its antigen is still unknown. Combining iRepertoire HTBI primers with Arm-PCR of CDR3 regions, the authors built TCR beta libraries. TCRdb re-analysed the multiplex PCR reads in MiXCR, keeping a single row per CDR3 protein. Here the sample spans a few hundred thousand distinct CDR3 sequences, roughly a quarter being singletons. This sample's time point: persistent/refractory GD, antithyroid drugs over 5 years with positive TRAb. Following extraction of RNA from PBMCs, that RNA was used to make the TCR library. American Thyroid Association guidelines served as the basis for diagnosing Graves' disease. Study-level results: For persistent Graves' patients, TCR diversity was lower than for newly diagnosed ones.

The V end lost 7 bases, the J end lost 7 bases, and 8 bases lay between the germline ends. Germline V CDR1 and CDR2: LNHDA, SQIVND (reference sequence). The CDR3 is 12 amino acids. The sequence came from a female donor with Graves disease. V gene TRBV19 combines with J gene TRBJ1-6, with a possible D match to TRBD1 (6 bases). The material was peripheral blood mononuclear cells (PBMCs), obtained when the disease was refractory, from a patient treated with antithyroid drugs. CDR3 sequence reads: CASKQGNSPLHF. CDR3 DNA sequence: TGTGCCAGTAAACAGGGAAATTCACCCCTCCACTTT.